This passage covers 14 T cell receptor beta chains from one sample sequenced in a study of tumor-infiltrating lymphocytes in primary liver carcinoma (TCRdb year 2017). Total RNA and DNA were co-extracted without cell sorting from around 20-30 mg of bulk tissue using the AllPrep DNA/RNA mini kit. The sequencing machine was an Illumina HiSeq 2500. A constant-region primer and ProtoScript II reverse transcriptase were used to reverse-transcribe TCRbeta-specific cDNA from 500 ng total RNA. Construction of the TCRbeta libraries relied on three nested rounds of multiplex PCR, following a slightly modified ARM-PCR procedure. Each of the first two PCR rounds ran for approximately 9 cycles using multiplex TRBV1-TRBV30 forward primers together with a Cbeta reverse primer. The raw public reads went through TCRdb reprocessing: fastp at Q25, MiXCR clone calling, in-frame beta chains kept. A single entry per CDR3 protein holds the most common genes and DNA from its merged rows. Recorded for this sample are tens of thousands of distinct CDR3 sequences; 76% of them occurred a single time. The ten largest clonotypes hold over 30% of the sample.

Sequencing used liver tumor tissue from sampling region 5. The cell subset or site label, read with the paper, signifies: tumor region T5, tumor centre. These receptors were taken from a middle-aged man with primary liver carcinoma and hepatitis B virus infection.

As concerns this clonotype: Because it lacks the conserved phenylalanine or tryptophan at the end, this CDR3 is likely a read error. The rearrangement uses TRBV6-5 and TRBJ2-7, with TRBD2 matching 9 bases. The CDR3 contains 16 residues. The V gene's germline CDR1 is MNHEY and CDR2 SVGAGI. V was clipped by 7 bases and J by 2 bases; unmatched bases: 12. The CDR3 region has the DNA TGTGCCAGCAATCTCTTTAGCGGGAGCTTAGCCTACGAGCAGTACTCA. It yields the protein CASNLFSGSLAYEQYS.

About this clonotype: The junction does not match germline at one end; this may be a read error. The chain links TRBV29-1 to TRBJ2-1; 8 bases line up with TRBD1. The CDR3 has 13 amino acids. CDR1 is SQVTM and CDR2 is ANQGSEA in the germline V gene. CDR3 region: CCVEDVGQGKRFF. In DNA, the CDR3 is TGCTGCGTTGAAGATGTCGGACAGGGTAAGCGATTCTTC.

The J gene is TRBJ2-1, the V gene TRBV5-4; the D is unclear. Trimming removed 4 bases at V and 1 base at J, with 12 bases between. The CDR3 totals 15 residues. CDR1 and CDR2 (germline): SGHNT, YYREEE (reference sequence). CDR3 in amino acids: CASSLSTLSYNEQFF. As DNA, the CDR3 is TGTGCCAGCAGCCTCTCCACCTTATCCTACAATGAGCAGTTCTTC.

To note about this clonotype: At one end the junction does not follow the germline gene, possibly because of a read error. The V call is TRBV11-3, the J call TRBJ2-2; TRBD2 might be the D (6 bases). Germline CDR1 and CDR2: SGHNT and YENEEA. The CDR3 is 13 residues long. CDR3 nucleotide sequence: TGTGTCAGCAGCGACCGGACGGGCGGGGAGCTGCTTTTT. It is translated as CVSSDRTGGELLF.

A single count supports this clonotype. The junction does not match germline at one end; this may be a read error. The chain recombines TRBV11-2 with TRBJ2-3; D is unresolved. This CDR3 contains 14 residues. CDR1 and CDR2 (germline): SGHAT, FQNNGV. CDR3 in DNA: TGTGCGAGCACCCTAGAACTTTACACCGATACGCAGTATTTT. It is translated as CASTLELYTDTQYF.

This clonotype was recorded at least ten times. The chain links TRBV28 to TRBJ2-5; maybe TRBD1 (6 bases). The CDR3 loop spans 16 amino acids. Germline CDR1 is MDHEN and CDR2 is SYDVKM. Trimming left V 5 bases short and J 1 base short, with 17 bases between. CDR3 amino acids: CASSPYSGAVQETQYF. The CDR3 DNA is TGTGCCAGCAGTCCTTACTCAGGGGCCGTCCAAGAGACCCAGTACTTC.

This chain links TRBV28 with TRBJ1-5; 8 bases are shared with TRBD1. Trimming took 10 bases from V and 9 from J; bases not matched to a gene: 17. The CDR3 spans 15 residues. Germline lookup yields CDR1 MDHEN and CDR2 SYDVKM. For the CDR3, the DNA is TGTGCCAAGAGTCAACCGGCGACAGGGGTTCGGCCCCAGCATTTT. Encoded protein: CAKSQPATGVRPQHF.

This clonotype was observed once. V is TRBV29-1 and J is TRBJ1-4, with no clear D. Trimming shortened V by 5 bases and J by 4 bases, and 11 bases separated the two germline ends. Germline CDR1 reads SQVTM; CDR2 reads ANQGSEA. The CDR3 length is 13 residues. For the CDR3, the DNA is TGCAGCGTTTCTTACCAAGTTAATGAAAAACTGTTTTTT. Protein: CSVSYQVNEKLFF.

In regard to this clonotype: This clone may be a read error of a much larger clone one base away. The final CDR3 position lacks the conserved phenylalanine or tryptophan, pointing to a likely read error. This chain uses TRBV4-2 with TRBJ2-7, with TRBD1 matching 10 bases. Trimming cost V 3 bases and J 7 bases; bases outside gene matches: 18. Germline CDR1 and CDR2: LGHNA and YNFKEQ. The CDR3 is made up of 18 amino acids. Here the CDR3 reads CASSQEHLGQGGPREQYL. As DNA, the CDR3 is TGTGCCAGCAGCCAGGAACACCTAGGACAGGGGGGACCGCGTGAGCAGTACTTA.

This chain uses TRBV28 with TRBJ2-7, with 10 bases matching TRBD1. Per the germline V gene, CDR1 is MDHEN and CDR2 is SYDVKM. J gave up 9 bases and V 6 bases, and 14 bases lay outside the gene matches. The length of the CDR3 is 15 residues. The CDR3 nucleotides read TGTGCCAGCAGCATATTAGGGACAGGGGACTACAGGCAGTACTTC. Translated: CASSILGTGDYRQYF.

A word on this clonotype: No DNA is shown, since the ends of the CDR3 on it are uncertain; the CDR3 is the one TCRdb lists. The chain carries TRBV11-1 and TRBJ2-2; the DNA was not used to check the table's D call, TRBD1. The CDR3 is 14 residues long, ends included. Germline-derived CDR1 and CDR2 are SGHAT and FQDESV (reference sequence). This CDR3 reads CASRITGVTGSCFF.

V is TRBV10-2 and J is TRBJ2-7, with 7 nucleotides matching TRBD1. The CDR3 is 16 amino acids. Germline V lookup: CDR1 WSHSY, CDR2 SAAADI. V lost 10 bases and J lost 0; bases outside the gene matches: 15. The CDR3 loop reads CAINPRTGLSSYEQYF. The CDR3 DNA reads TGCGCCATCAATCCGAGGACAGGATTGAGCTCCTACGAGCAGTACTTC.

About this clonotype: The junction differs from germline at one of its ends, possibly a read error. The rearrangement uses TRBV10-3 and TRBJ1-3; tentative D call: TRBD1 (5 bases). Germline-derived CDR1 and CDR2 are ENHRY and SYGVKD. CDR3 length equals 19 residues. The chain's CDR3 is CAISESGVPFRGDGNTIYF. CDR3 bases: TGTGCCATCAGTGAGTCGGGTGTCCCCTTTAGGGGAGATGGAAACACTATATATTTC.

The chain carries TRBV4-2 and TRBJ1-1; D not certain. Germline lookup yields CDR1 LGHNA and CDR2 YNFKEQ. V shed 0 bases and J shed 5 bases, with 19 bases lying between them. The CDR3 runs 17 residues. The CDR3 DNA is TGTGCCAGCAGCCAAGAGTACGTAGAGGGTTTTCGGACTGAAGCTTTCTTT. Its translation: CASSQEYVEGFRTEAFF.